These 2 T cell receptor beta chains came from one sample sequenced in a study of low-dose radiotherapy and immunotherapy resistance in tumors. With TRAV- and TRBV-specific primers, first-strand cDNA was made, covering the alpha and beta chains. Using a constant-region primer together with a V-primer adapter, TCRs were subjected to 15 to 20 PCR cycles of amplification. TCRdb used MiXCR to reprocess the reads, holding one entry per CDR3 protein. The sample carries roughly 38,000 distinct CDR3 sequences, about a fifth recorded once. As to time point: after trial treatment. The treatment is: LDRT plus nivolumab, ipilimumab, low-dose cyclophosphamide and aspirin (RACIN trial). The material was PBMCs, obtained after low-dose radiotherapy plus immunotherapy. The receptors were gathered from a female donor with ovarian cancer.

The chain is built from TRBV29-1 and TRBJ2-1; 16 bases are shared with TRBD2. The CDR3 has 14 amino acids. Germline CDR1 and CDR2: SQVTM and ANQGSEA. V shed 4 bases and J 7 bases; nucleotides not matched to a gene: 1. In DNA, the CDR3 is TGCAGCGTTGGGGGACTAGCGGGAGGGAATGAGCAGTTCTTC. Protein product: CSVGGLAGGNEQFF.

At least ten counts were recorded for this clonotype. This chain connects TRBV28 to TRBJ2-1; tentative D call: TRBD2 (6 bases). There are 14 residues in the CDR3. The V gene's germline CDR1 is MDHEN and CDR2 SYDVKM. V lost 3 bases and J 10 bases, leaving 16 bases between the germline ends. The CDR3 nucleotides read TGTGCCAGCAGTTTGCGGGGTTCCTACAGGGAGCAGTTCTTC. This translates into CASSLRGSYREQFF.